Below, 7 T cell receptor beta chains from the same sample are listed, as sequenced in a study of T cells in Graves' hyperthyroidism and ophthalmopathy. TCR beta CDR3 sequences were amplified from RNA transcripts. In the first-round RT-PCR of the TCR CDR3, the HTBI primer set was used. TCRdb itself ran the multiplex PCR reads through MiXCR, one entry per CDR3 protein. Of roughly 180,000 distinct CDR3 sequences detected, around 15% appear once; the ten largest clones hold around 27%. Sample: blood. The receptors here all came from a woman aged 45-65 years with Graves' hyperthyroidism.

This clonotype was seen ten or more times. This chain links TRBV27 with TRBJ2-7, with D possibly being TRBD1 or TRBD2 (5 bases each). This CDR3 is built from 13 residues. Germline assignment: CDR1 MNHEY and CDR2 SMNVEV (reference sequence). V was shortened by 1 base and J by 7 bases, with 11 bases between the two germline ends. Here the CDR3 reads CASSLFGAGEQYF. CDR3 coding DNA: TGTGCCAGCAGTTTATTCGGGGCCGGGGAGCAGTACTTC.

About this clonotype itself: The junction departs from the called germline gene at one end, perhaps through a read error. The chain is built from TRBV7-9 and TRBJ1-1; a possible D gene is TRBD1 (5 bases). The CDR3 is 15 amino acids. Per germline, CDR1 SEHNR and CDR2 FQNEAQ (reference sequence). The CDR3 DNA reads TGTGCCAGCAGCACCACCGACCAGCAGGGTGCTGAAGCTTCCTTT. Protein: CASSTTDQQGAEASF.

This clonotype has a count of ten or more. The genes are TRBV2 and TRBJ2-7; no clear D. In germline, CDR1 is SNHLY, CDR2 FYNNEI. The CDR3 consists of 11 residues. V was pared by 7 bases and J by 4 bases, with 8 bases between. In DNA, the CDR3 is TGTGCCAGCAACCTCGGGTACGAGCAGTACTTC. Residues: CASNLGYEQYF. The full variable domain, in which reference TRBV2 and TRBJ2-7 provide the parts outside the CDR3, is EPEVTQTPSHQVTQMGQEVILRCVPISNHLYFYWYRQILGQKVEFLVSFYNNEISEKSEIFDDQFSVERPDGSNFTLKIRSTKLEDSAMYFCASNLGYEQYFGPGTRLTVT.

For this clonotype: At one boundary the junction diverges from the germline segment, which might be a read error. The gene calls are TRBV28 and TRBJ1-1; D not certain. CDR1 and CDR2 (germline): MDHEN, SYDVKM. The CDR3 length is 14 residues. The CDR3, as DNA: TGTGCTAGCAGTTTTCAGGTAATCAGCGCTGGAGCTTTCTTT. Residues: CASSFQVISAGAFF. Using reference TRBV28 and TRBJ1-1 for the parts outside the CDR3, the full variable domain is DVKVTQSSRYLVKRTGEKVFLECVQDMDHENMFWYRQDPGLGLRLIYFSYDVKMKEKGDIPEGYSVSREKKERFSLILESASTNQTSMYLCASSFQVISAGAFFGQGTRLTVV.

Many counts were recorded for this clonotype. The V and J genes are TRBV2 and TRBJ1-2; D gene ambiguous. CDR1 is SNHLY and CDR2 is FYNNEI in the germline V gene. The V end lost 3 bases, the J end lost 4 bases, and 12 bases lay between the germline ends. CDR3 size: 14 residues. The CDR3 reads CASSDIGSGYGYTF. DNA for the CDR3: TGTGCCAGCAGTGATATCGGCTCCGGCTATGGCTACACCTTC.

The V and J genes are TRBV29-1 and TRBJ1-4; no reliable D call. CDR3 length: 13 amino acids. V was trimmed by 1 base and J by 5 bases, leaving 8 bases between them. Germline CDR1 is SQVTM and CDR2 is ANQGSEA. Here the CDR3 DNA reads TGCAGCGTTGAAGGGCAGACAAATGAAAAACTGTTTTTT. Its protein is CSVEGQTNEKLFF.

This clonotype was picked up many times. The V gene is TRBV20-1, the J gene TRBJ2-1; D is ambiguous. CDR3 length equals 15 residues. Germline CDR1 and CDR2: DFQATT and SNEGSKA (reference sequence). V was pared by 6 bases and J by 1 base, with 16 bases between. DNA of the CDR3: TGCAGTGCGACAACCCCCGACCGATCCTACAATGAGCAGTTCTTC. Amino acid sequence: CSATTPDRSYNEQFF.